Listed below are T cell receptor beta chains from one sample, sequenced in a study of graft-versus-host responses after intestinal transplantation. Method: immunoSEQ multiplex PCR; TCRdb's copy keeps in-frame clones and lacks some. The sample has 9,100 or so clones, about 90% seen once. The specimen comprised PBMCs, sampled just over 42 days after intestinal transplant. The source of these receptors is a human patient who received an intestinal transplant, so some T cells may come from the graft donor. Both conserved end residues are part of each CDR3. For some rows the clone size is stated as once, few or many, or as a class when expanded; others skip it.

v_gene | abundance | CDR3aa
TRBV6-6 | . | CASSYPTGANYGYTF
TRBV27 | once | CASSSGTSYEQYF
TRBV7-7 | . | CASSPDRGTDTQYF
TRBV7-6 | . | CASSLGTGGTYEQYF
TRBV19 | . | CASSIGRQETQYF
TRBV21-1 | once | CASSTKTGTAINEQFF
TRBV7-2 | . | CASSALPGGNSPLHF
TRBV27 | . | CASSGGGYTGELFF
TRBV6-5 | . | CASSYGAASPGYTF
TRBV28 | . | CASSLEVLVGQFF
TRBV28 | . | CASSSPGTPGNTIYF
TRBV18 | . | CASSPRGTANTEAFF
TRBV14 | . | CASSAGQGEEDTF
TRBV2 | . | CASSAGQAPQYEQYF
TRBV4-1 | . | CASSSLVGGTTEAFF
TRBV6-1 | . | CASRNRVRGLELFF
TRBV7-6 | . | CASSLADRGLGGYTF
TRBV6-1 | . | CASSDLGGVETQYF
TRBV28 | once | CASRDGLAGGTDTQYF
TRBV13 | . | CASSSDLAGLANTGELFF
TRBV25-1 | . | CASSGAGTEGIYGYTF
TRBV6-5 | . | CASSYSMTSGEDEQFF
TRBV11-2 | once | CASSLDGLSPEAFF
TRBV30 | . | CAWSVEFYGYTF
TRBV6-5 | . | CASSRRADNSPLHF
TRBV15 | . | CATSREEASGRPPTDTQYF
TRBV13 | . | CASSLGLAGAHNEQFF
TRBV11-2 | few | CASSPWDFGQANTEAFF
TRBV2 | . | CASSDGELAGIVTGELFF
TRBV29-1 | . | CSVSVGAGTAYEQYF
TRBV28 | . | CASSYSGFGYEQYF
TRBV5-4 | . | CASRVEVGVYNEQFF
TRBV11-2 | . | CASSLTSSYEQYF
TRBV7-3 | . | CASSLGWGGDNEQFF
TRBV6-5 | . | CASSYGDSNQPQHF
TRBV29-1 | . | CSVEEWGLAGAWETQYF
TRBV9 | . | CASSAWDRDGYTF
TRBV14 | . | CASSQGGGFSGNTIYF
TRBV4-1 | . | CASSQEPGQGVDEQFF
TRBV7-9 | . | CASSRLGDTQYF
TRBV18 | . | CASSPLVPGSYNEQFF
TRBV6-4 | large | CASSDRDNSPLHF
TRBV23-1 | . | CASSQMSDRQETQYF
TRBV7-9 | . | CASSSTGGLAPFYEQYF
TRBV2 | once | CASSETGEDIQYF
TRBV27 | . | CASSFKPFNEQFF
TRBV12-5 | . | CASGLLQGGYQPQHF
TRBV10-3 | once | CAISPFESSYNSPLHF
TRBV19 | . | CASSIAIDEQFF
TRBV7-6 | . | CASSPRRSGNTIYF